These T cell receptor beta chains were read from a single sample in a study of graft-versus-host responses after intestinal transplantation. Profiling relied on immunoSEQ multiplex PCR, and the TCRdb table lists in-frame clones only, not all of them. The data contain 75,000 to 100,000 clones, roughly 92% of them singletons. These TCRs' antigens remain unknown. The material was unstimulated CD4+ T cells sorted from spleen or lymph node cells, obtained before intestinal transplant. These TCRs come from a human donor who received an intestinal transplant. Each CDR3 is given with its conserved first and last residue. The order of the fields is V gene, D gene, clone size, J gene, CDR3 DNA, CDR3 protein. The D gene is left open where the match is weak. Some rows have no size entry. The others give once, few or many, or a class for an expanded clone.

TRBV4-1	-	-	TRBJ1-1	TGCGCCAGCCGCCAATGGGAGGCTCTTAACACTGAAGCTTTCTTT	CASRQWEALNTEAFF
TRBV7-2	-	-	TRBJ1-5	TGTGCCAGCAGCTTAGCATCACAGGGTGTGTCGTCCCAGCATTTT	CASSLASQGVSSQHF
TRBV6-5	-	-	TRBJ2-7	TGTGCCAGCAGTCCGTTGATGAGTTCCTACGAGCAGTACTTC	CASSPLMSSYEQYF
TRBV19	TRBD1	-	TRBJ1-5	TGTGCCAGTACCACCGGGACAGGGCGCCAGCCCCAGCATTTT	CASTTGTGRQPQHF
TRBV5-1	-	-	TRBJ1-2	TGCGCCAGCAGCTTGGCCGGCGGTACGGATGGCTACACCTTC	CASSLAGGTDGYTF
TRBV2	-	-	TRBJ2-4	TGTGCCAGCACCTCGGCTAGGTTCGACAAAAACATTCAGTACTTC	CASTSARFDKNIQYF
TRBV5-1	-	-	TRBJ2-7	TGCGCCAGCAGCTTACTGGGCGCCTACTACGAGCAGTACTTC	CASSLLGAYYEQYF
TRBV5-1	TRBD1	-	TRBJ2-7	TGCGCCAGCAGCTTGGGACAGGGGGTCTACGAGCAGTACTTC	CASSLGQGVYEQYF
TRBV4-1	TRBD1	-	TRBJ1-1	TGCGCCAGCAGCCAAGAGTTTAGGGCCCGGACAGGAGCCTGGAACACTGAAGCTTTCTTT	CASSQEFRARTGAWNTEAFF
TRBV9	-	few	TRBJ2-5	TGTGCCAGCAGCCCAGGGCCCAGCGGGGAGACCCAGTACTTC	CASSPGPSGETQYF
TRBV9	TRBD2	-	TRBJ2-2	TGTGCCAGCAGCGTAGCGGGACTAGCGGGGAACACCGGGGAGCTGTTTTTT	CASSVAGLAGNTGELFF
TRBV5-6	-	-	TRBJ1-6	TGTGCCAGCAGCTTGCCCGGGGGCTATAATTCACCCCTCCACTTT	CASSLPGGYNSPLHF
TRBV7-2	TRBD2	-	TRBJ2-7	TGTGCCAGCAGCTCGAGCGGGGGGACCTACGAGCAGTACTTC	CASSSSGGTYEQYF
TRBV7-9	TRBD2	-	TRBJ2-5	TGTGCCAGCAGCCCCCCGGGGGGGCTCCAAGAGACCCAGTACTTC	CASSPPGGLQETQYF
TRBV5-1	TRBD2	-	TRBJ2-1	TGCGCCAGCAGCTTGGGACTAGCGTACAATGAGCAGTTCTTC	CASSLGLAYNEQFF
TRBV4-3	TRBD2	once	TRBJ2-4	TGCGCCAGCAGCCCGGGAGGTGTAGCCAAAAACATTCAGTACTTC	CASSPGGVAKNIQYF
TRBV7-9	-	once	TRBJ2-7	TGTGCCAGCAGCTTCCCTCGGGGTGGCTCGGAGTACGAGCAGTACTTC	CASSFPRGGSEYEQYF
TRBV5-6	-	few	TRBJ1-1	TGTGCCAGCAGCATTACGACAAGTATGAACACTGAAGCTTTCTTT	CASSITTSMNTEAFF
TRBV6-1	-	-	TRBJ2-6	TGTGCCAGCAGCGCGGAGCCTGGGGCCAACGTCCTGACTTTC	CASSAEPGANVLTF
TRBV6-1	TRBD1	-	TRBJ2-7	TGTGCCAGCAGTGAAGGGGGACAGTCCTACGAGCAGTACTTC	CASSEGGQSYEQYF
TRBV6-1	-	-	TRBJ2-3	TGTGCCAGCATACTAGATCCTAGCACAGATACGCAGTATTTT	CASILDPSTDTQYF
TRBV7-2	-	-	TRBJ2-7	TGTGCCAGCAGCGCCAGTATCCACGAGCAGTACTTC	CASSASIHEQYF
TRBV30	-	-	TRBJ1-2	TGTGCCTGGAGTGTACTAACAGGGTTGCTCTATGGCTACACCTTC	CAWSVLTGLLYGYTF
TRBV15	-	few	TRBJ1-5	TGTGCCACCAGCAGGGACTACAATAGCAATCAGCCCCAGCATTTT	CATSRDYNSNQPQHF
TRBV2	TRBD2	-	TRBJ2-6	TGTGCCAGCAGCTCGGGGACTAGCGGGAGGGTTGGGGCCAACGTCCTGACTTTC	CASSSGTSGRVGANVLTF
TRBV19	TRBD2	-	TRBJ2-3	TGTGCCACCGTAGACAGCGGGGGGATCCGCACAGATACGCAGTATTTT	CATVDSGGIRTDTQYF
TRBV30	TRBD2	once	TRBJ2-1	TGTGCCTGGAACAGAGAGCGGGGCTCCTACAATGAGCAGTTCTTC	CAWNRERGSYNEQFF